This T cell receptor (beta chain) is from a study of CD8+ T cells in alopecia areata. The wider study: For 6 to 18 months, tofacitinib was taken, and 6 months off drug followed. Study conclusions and caveats: Tofacitinib yielded significantly lower scalp clonality and fewer expanded CD8+ clones among the top 100. Normal-skin resident alphabeta T cells also appear among scalp sample sequences.

Germline V CDR1 and CDR2: SQVTM, ANQGSEA. This CDR3 has 13 amino acids. V lost 1 base, J lost 1 base, and 8 bases lay in between. Extracted RNA was reverse transcribed into cDNA, the sequencing template. The table came from immunoSEQ multiplex PCR; TCRdb's copy has only in-frame clones and leaves some out. The sample gives about 88,000 clones, around 47% of which show up once; 18% is in the top ten. This sample's treatment: oral pan-JAK inhibitor, 5-10 mg twice daily. Turning to this clone: Its antigen is currently unknown.

The chain uses TRBV29-1 and TRBJ2-7, with D perhaps being TRBD1 or TRBD2 (5 bases each). Sequenced material: CD8+ T cells sorted from blood, taken at week 24, from a patient treated with tofacitinib. The clonotype originates from a human donor with alopecia areata. For the CDR3, the DNA is TGCAGCGTTGAAGGTGAGGGGTCCTACGAGCAGTACTTC. It specifies CSVEGEGSYEQYF.